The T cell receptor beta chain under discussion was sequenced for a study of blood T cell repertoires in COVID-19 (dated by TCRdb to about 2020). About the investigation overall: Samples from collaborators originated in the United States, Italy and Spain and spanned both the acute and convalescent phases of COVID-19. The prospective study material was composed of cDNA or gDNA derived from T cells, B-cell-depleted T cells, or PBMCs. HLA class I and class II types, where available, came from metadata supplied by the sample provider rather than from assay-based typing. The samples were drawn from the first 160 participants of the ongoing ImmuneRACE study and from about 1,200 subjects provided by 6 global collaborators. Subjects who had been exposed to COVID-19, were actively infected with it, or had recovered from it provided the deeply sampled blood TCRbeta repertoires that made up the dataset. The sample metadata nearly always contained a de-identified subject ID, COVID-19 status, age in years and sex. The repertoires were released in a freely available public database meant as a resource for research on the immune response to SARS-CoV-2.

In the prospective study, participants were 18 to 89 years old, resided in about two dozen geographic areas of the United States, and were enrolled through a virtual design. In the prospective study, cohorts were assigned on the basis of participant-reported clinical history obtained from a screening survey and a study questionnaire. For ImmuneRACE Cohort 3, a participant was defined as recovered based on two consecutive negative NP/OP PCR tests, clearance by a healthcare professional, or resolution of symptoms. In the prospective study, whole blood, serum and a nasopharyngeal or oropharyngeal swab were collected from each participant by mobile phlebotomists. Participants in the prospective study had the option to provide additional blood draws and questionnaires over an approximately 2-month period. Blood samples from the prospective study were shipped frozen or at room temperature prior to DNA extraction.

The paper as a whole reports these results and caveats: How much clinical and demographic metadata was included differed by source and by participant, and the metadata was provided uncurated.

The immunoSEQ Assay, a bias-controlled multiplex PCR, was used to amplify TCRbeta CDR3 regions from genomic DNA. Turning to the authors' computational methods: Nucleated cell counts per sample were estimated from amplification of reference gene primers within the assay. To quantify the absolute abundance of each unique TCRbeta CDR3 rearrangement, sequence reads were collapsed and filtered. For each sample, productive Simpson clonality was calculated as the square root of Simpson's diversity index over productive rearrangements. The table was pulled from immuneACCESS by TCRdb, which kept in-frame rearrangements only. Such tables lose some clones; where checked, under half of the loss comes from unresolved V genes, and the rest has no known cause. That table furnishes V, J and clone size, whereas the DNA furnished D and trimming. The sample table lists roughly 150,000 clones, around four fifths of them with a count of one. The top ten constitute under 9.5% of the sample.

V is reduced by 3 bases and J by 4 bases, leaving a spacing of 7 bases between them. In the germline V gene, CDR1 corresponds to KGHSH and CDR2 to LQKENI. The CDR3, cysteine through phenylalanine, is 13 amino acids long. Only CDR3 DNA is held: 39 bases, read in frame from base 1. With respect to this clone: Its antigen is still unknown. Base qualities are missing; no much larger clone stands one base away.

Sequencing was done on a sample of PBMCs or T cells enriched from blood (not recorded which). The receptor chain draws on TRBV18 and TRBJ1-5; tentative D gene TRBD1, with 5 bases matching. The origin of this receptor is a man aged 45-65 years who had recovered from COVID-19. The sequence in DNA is TGTGCCAGCTCACCGGGGGGGAATCAGCCCCAGCATTTT. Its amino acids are CASSPGGNQPQHF.